This T cell receptor (beta chain) was recorded in a study of blood T cell repertoires in COVID-19. Study information: Some COVID-19 samples were acute and others convalescent; all came from the United States, Italy and Spain. The analysed material was cDNA or gDNA that came from T cells, B-cell-depleted T cells, or PBMCs.

The V and J ends lost 8 bases and 6 bases respectively, with 14 bases between them. This CDR3 has 12 amino acids. Per the germline V gene, CDR1 is MNHEY and CDR2 is SVGAGI. Per the original data handling: Nucleated cell number was recorded as an estimate derived from reference gene primer amplification. The repertoire was sequenced with immunoSEQ multiplex PCR; TCRdb's copy has only in-frame clones and lacks some. The V and J calls and the clone size are those of that table, but D and trimming were determined from the DNA. Here the sample spans roughly 180,000 clones, about 84% being singletons. The sample was peripheral blood. This receptor was taken from a human donor in a cohort sampled during active COVID-19. The chain combines TRBV6-5 with TRBJ2-7, with D unclear. The CDR3 sequence: CASLPGPSEQYF. CDR3 sequence (DNA): TGTGCCAGCCTTCCAGGCCCCAGCGAGCAGTACTTC.